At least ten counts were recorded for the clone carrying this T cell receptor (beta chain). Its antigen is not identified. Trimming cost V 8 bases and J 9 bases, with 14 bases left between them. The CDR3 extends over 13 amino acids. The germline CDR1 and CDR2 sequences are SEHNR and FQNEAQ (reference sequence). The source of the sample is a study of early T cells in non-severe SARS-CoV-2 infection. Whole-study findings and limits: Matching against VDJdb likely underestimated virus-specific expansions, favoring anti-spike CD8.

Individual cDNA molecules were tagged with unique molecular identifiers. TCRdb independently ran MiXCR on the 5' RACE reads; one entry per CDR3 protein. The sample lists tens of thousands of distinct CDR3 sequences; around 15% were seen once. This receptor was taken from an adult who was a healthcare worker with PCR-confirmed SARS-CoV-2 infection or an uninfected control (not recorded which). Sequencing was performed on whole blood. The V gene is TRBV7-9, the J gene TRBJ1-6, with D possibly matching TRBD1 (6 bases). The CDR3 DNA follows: TGTGCCAGCTCCAGGACAGACCTTTCACCCCTCCACTTT. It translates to CASSRTDLSPLHF.